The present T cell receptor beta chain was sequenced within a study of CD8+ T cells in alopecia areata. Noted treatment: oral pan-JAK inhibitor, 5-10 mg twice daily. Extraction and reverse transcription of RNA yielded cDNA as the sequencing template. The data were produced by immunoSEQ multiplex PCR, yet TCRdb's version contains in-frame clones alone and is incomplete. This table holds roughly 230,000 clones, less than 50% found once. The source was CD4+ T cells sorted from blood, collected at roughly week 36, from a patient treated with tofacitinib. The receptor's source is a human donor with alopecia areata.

Written as DNA, the CDR3 is TGTGCCAGCAGCCAAACAGGGCAGAGCGGGAAAGAGACCCAGTACTTC. Translation: CASSQTGQSGKETQYF. The chain employs TRBV7-9 and TRBJ2-5, with D tentatively TRBD2 (7 bases). CDR3 length: 16 amino acids. Trimming removed 5 bases from V and 3 bases from J, with 19 bases in between. Germline CDR1 and CDR2: SEHNR and FQNEAQ (reference sequence).